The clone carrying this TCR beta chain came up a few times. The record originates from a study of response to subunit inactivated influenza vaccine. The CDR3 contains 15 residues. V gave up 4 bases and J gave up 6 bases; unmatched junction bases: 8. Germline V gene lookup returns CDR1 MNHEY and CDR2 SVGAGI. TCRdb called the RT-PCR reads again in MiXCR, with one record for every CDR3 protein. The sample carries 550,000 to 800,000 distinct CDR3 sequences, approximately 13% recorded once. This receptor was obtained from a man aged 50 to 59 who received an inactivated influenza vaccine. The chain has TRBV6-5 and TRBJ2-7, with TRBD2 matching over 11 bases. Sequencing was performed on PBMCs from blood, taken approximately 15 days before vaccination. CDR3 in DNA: TGTGCCAGCAGTTCCTTAGCGGGAGGGCCGGTCGAGCAGTACTTC. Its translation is CASSSLAGGPVEQYF.